This T cell receptor (beta chain) was captured by sequencing in a study of cytomegalovirus exposure and HLA in healthy donors. It was with 60 Vbeta and 13 Jbeta primers that the PCR ran. Method: immunoSEQ multiplex PCR; TCRdb's copy keeps in-frame clones and lacks some. The table shows around 190,000 clones, with around 78% occurring only once. The CDR3 covers 15 residues. Germline V lookup: CDR1 MNHNS, CDR2 SASEGT. J gave up 5 bases and V 2 bases, and 4 bases lay outside the gene matches. This receptor was identified in a man aged 25-45 years in good health and CMV-seronegative. The sample was PBMCs. The V gene is TRBV6-1, the J gene TRBJ2-3; 10 bases agree with TRBD2. CDR3 protein: CASSELAGDLDTQYF. For the CDR3, the DNA is TGTGCCAGCAGTGAACTAGCGGGAGACTTAGATACGCAGTATTTT.